This TCR beta chain was profiled in a study of blood T cell repertoires in COVID-19. Background on the study: Some COVID-19 samples were acute and others convalescent; all came from the United States, Italy and Spain. Sample material is recorded as cDNA or gDNA derived from T cells, B-cell-depleted T cells, or PBMCs.

In the source study's methods: Reference gene primer amplification gave estimated nucleated cell counts. Sequenced by immunoSEQ multiplex PCR; TCRdb stores in-frame clones only, minus some. The V and J calls and clone size are taken from that table; D and trimming were inferred from the DNA. The sample holds roughly 100,000 clones; around 83% are singletons and the top ten take approximately 3.3%. This clone turned up a few times. V trimming: 7 bases; J trimming: 0 bases; junction bases outside the gene matches: 8. Germline CDR1 SGDLS, CDR2 YYNGEE. The CDR3 is 15 amino acids. The V call is TRBV9, the J call TRBJ2-3; TRBD2 matches at 7 bases. The sequenced material came from peripheral blood. This receptor was identified in a woman older than 75 with active or convalescent COVID-19. The CDR3: CASGPRGGSTDTQYF. In DNA, the CDR3 is TGTGCCAGCGGCCCTAGGGGAGGGAGCACAGATACGCAGTATTTT.